The T cell receptor beta chain under discussion was sequenced for a study of cytomegalovirus exposure and HLA in healthy donors. Using immunoSEQ multiplex PCR, the repertoire was profiled, and TCRdb retains in-frame clones only, with some absent. The data show nearly 200,000 clones, 84% seen once. The V and J ends lost 1 base and 2 bases respectively, with 5 bases between them. The germline V gene encodes CDR1 SEHNR and CDR2 FQNEAQ (reference sequence). The CDR3 is 13 residues long. The TCR sequence derives from a woman in her 30s in good health and CMV-seropositive. The chain is built from TRBV7-9 and TRBJ2-5, with no clear D. Sequenced: PBMCs. This CDR3 reads CASSLDAQETQYF. CDR3 DNA: TGTGCCAGCAGCTTAGATGCGCAAGAGACCCAGTACTTC.